The 25 T cell receptor beta chains listed next were all sequenced from one sample in a study of T cell changes during pregnancy in multiple sclerosis (dated by TCRdb to about 2019). Libraries were constructed by the immunoSEQ multiplex PCR assay. TCRdb obtained this table from immuneACCESS and retained in-frame rearrangements with V and J assigned. These tables miss some clones; where compared with another copy, unresolved V genes account for less than half of the shortfall, and the remainder is unexplained. The sample contains 70,000 to 75,000 clones, approximately 91% of them found a single time. The biggest ten clones account for 3% to 3.5% of the sample. The source material was peripheral blood, sampled before pregnancy. Source of these receptors: a female donor with multiple sclerosis, enrolled in a pregnancy study.

This clone has just a few counts. CDR3 sequence: CASSTLGQINEKLFF. The DNA of the CDR3 is TGTGCCAGTAGTACCCTCGGACAGATAAATGAAAAACTGTTTTTT. The rearrangement uses TRBV19 and TRBJ1-4, with D perhaps matching TRBD1 (6 bases). The V end lost 4 bases, the J end lost 5 bases, and 14 bases lay between the germline ends. CDR3 length: 15 amino acids. The germline CDR1 and CDR2 sequences are LNHDA and SQIVND (reference sequence).

In this sample, this clone turned up once. The chain uses TRBV2 and TRBJ1-5; 8 positions match TRBD1. Trimming took 6 bases from V and 7 from J; bases not matched to a gene: 8. Per the germline V gene, CDR1 is SNHLY and CDR2 is FYNNEI. The CDR3 is 14 residues long. In DNA form, the CDR3 reads TGTGCCAGCAGAGCGGACAGGGTAGGACAGCCCCAGCATTTT. Residues: CASRADRVGQPQHF.

This chain links TRBV6-6 with TRBJ2-7, with D possibly TRBD2 on 6 matching bases. Germline V gene sequence: CDR1 MNHNY, CDR2 SVGAGI (reference sequence). The CDR3 runs 14 residues. V gave up 6 bases and J gave up 0 bases, with 12 bases separating them. CDR3 coding DNA: TGTGCCAGCAGGGGGGAGGCGTCCTCCTACGAGCAGTACTTC. Encoded protein: CASRGEASSYEQYF.

This clone was picked up many times. The chain is built from TRBV7-2 and TRBJ1-2; a weak D match, TRBD1 (5 bases). This CDR3 contains 12 residues. V lost 2 bases and J 7 bases, leaving 8 bases between the germline ends. Germline loops: CDR1 SGHTA, CDR2 FQGNSA. The CDR3 region has the DNA TGTGCCAGCAGCTTATGGGGGGTTGGCTACACCTTC. As protein: CASSLWGVGYTF. The variable domain in full, completed from reference TRBV7-2 and TRBJ1-2, reads GAGVSQSPSNKVTEKGKDVELRCDPISGHTALYWYRQSLGQGLEFLIYFQGNSAPDKSGLPSDRFSAERTGGSVSTLTIQRTQQEDSAVYLCASSLWGVGYTFGSGTRLTVV.

This rearrangement joins TRBV12-1 to TRBJ2-7; the D segment call TRBD2 is taken from the table without a DNA check. TRBV12-1 is flagged as a pseudogene. The CDR3 is 14 amino acids. This chain's CDR3 is CASSFAGTPYEQYF. CDR3 coding DNA: TGTGCCAGCAGCTTTGCTGGGACTCCCTACGAGCAGTACTTC.

The rearrangement uses TRBV25-1 and TRBJ1-1, with TRBD1 matching 8 bases. The CDR3 runs to 14 residues. The germline gives CDR1 MGHDK, CDR2 SYGVNS. The V gene end was trimmed by 6 bases and the J gene end by 2 bases; junction bases not matched to a gene: 5. CDR3 region: CASRGDRINTEAFF. The CDR3 nucleotides are TGTGCCAGCAGGGGGGACAGGATTAACACTGAAGCTTTCTTT. The full variable domain, completed using reference TRBV25-1 and TRBJ1-1, is EADIYQTPRYLVIGTGKKITLECSQTMGHDKMYWYQQDPGMELHLIHYSYGVNSTEKGDLSSESTVSRIRTEHFPLTLESARPSHTSQYLCASRGDRINTEAFFGQGTRLTVV.

The chain has TRBV5-4 and TRBJ2-3; 9 bases fit TRBD2. Germline CDR1 reads SGHNT; CDR2 reads YYREEE (reference sequence). The ends lost 1 base at V and 0 bases at J; junction bases unmatched: 9. This CDR3 comprises 18 residues. This CDR3 is CASSLISGSFRSTDTQYF. In DNA form, the CDR3 reads TGTGCCAGCAGCTTGATTAGCGGGAGTTTTAGGAGCACAGATACGCAGTATTTT.

The V call is TRBV2, the J call TRBJ2-5; a weak D match, TRBD2 (6 bases). Trimming took off 7 bases at V and 4 bases at J, with 16 bases between the two ends. Germline CDR1 is SNHLY and CDR2 is FYNNEI. There are 14 residues in the CDR3. CDR3 amino acids: CASTWLTRGETQYF. CDR3 nucleotides: TGTGCCAGCACTTGGTTAACGCGGGGAGAGACCCAGTACTTC.

The chain uses TRBV6-1 and TRBJ1-2, with D perhaps TRBD1 (6 bases). CDR3 length: 12 amino acids. Trimming took 11 bases from V and 6 from J, leaving 16 bases between them. Germline CDR1 MNHNS, CDR2 SASEGT. CDR3 sequence: CAGEGVNNGYTF. CDR3 DNA sequence: TGTGCCGGAGAGGGGGTTAATAATGGCTACACCTTC.

The rearrangement joins TRBV23-1 to TRBJ2-7, with a possible D match to TRBD2 (6 bases). TRBV23-1 is an ORF, with its function uncertain. Deletions cut 6 bases from V and 2 bases from J, with 14 bases between. The CDR3 runs 14 residues. The CDR3 loop is CASSPGGGTYEQYF. The CDR3 nucleotides read TGCGCCAGCAGCCCCGGCGGAGGGACCTACGAGCAGTACTTC.

The chain has TRBV4-3 and TRBJ1-3; perhaps TRBD1 as D (6 bases). The CDR3 loop spans 15 amino acids. From germline, CDR1 is LGHNA and CDR2 YSLEER. Trimming pared 0 bases from V and 2 bases from J, leaving 8 bases between. In nucleotides, the CDR3 is TGCGCCAGCAGCCAAGAATCAGGGGCTGGAAACACCATATATTTT. Encoded protein: CASSQESGAGNTIYF.

The rearrangement uses TRBV18 and TRBJ2-3, with 9 bases fitting TRBD2. This CDR3 contains 17 residues. From germline, CDR1 is KGHSH and CDR2 LQKENI. Trimming cost V 4 bases and J 2 bases; bases outside gene matches: 10. In nucleotides, the CDR3 is TGTGCCAGCTCACTCTATGCTAGCGGGGATCTCACAGATACGCAGTATTTT. It yields the protein CASSLYASGDLTDTQYF.

Written as DNA, the CDR3 is TGTGCCAGCAGCTTGTATATACAGGGTAATCAGCCCCAGCATTTT. Encoded protein: CASSLYIQGNQPQHF. This rearrangement joins TRBV7-9 to TRBJ1-5; D is possibly TRBD1 (6 bases). The CDR3 consists of 15 residues. Trimming left V 3 bases short and J 4 bases short, with 13 bases between. Germline V gives CDR1 SEHNR, CDR2 FQNEAQ (reference sequence).

This chain joins TRBV6-1 and TRBJ1-3; D might be TRBD1 (5 bases). This CDR3 comprises 14 residues. CDR1 and CDR2 (germline): MNHNS, SASEGT. V dropped 6 bases and J dropped 1 base, with 10 bases sitting between them. The CDR3 here is CASSLGGSGNTIYF. The CDR3 DNA follows: TGTGCCAGCAGCCTCGGGGGATCTGGAAACACCATATATTTT.

This sequence joins TRBV5-6 and TRBJ2-7; TRBD1 matches 8 bases. Trimming cost V 4 bases and J 3 bases; bases outside gene matches: 12. CDR1 and CDR2 (germline): SGHDT, YYEEEE. CDR3 size: 16 residues. Written as DNA, the CDR3 is TGTGCCAGCAGCCCGCTGGGGATGACAGGGGTCTACGAGCAGTACTTC. Protein sequence: CASSPLGMTGVYEQYF. Looking up the rest from reference TRBV5-6 and TRBJ2-7 gives the full variable domain: DAGVTQSPTHLIKTRGQQVTLRCSPKSGHDTVSWYQQALGQGPQFIFQYYEEEERQRGNFPDRFSGHQFPNYSSELNVNALLLGDSALYLCASSPLGMTGVYEQYFGPGTRLTVT.

J is TRBJ2-3 and V is TRBV7-8, with a possible D match to TRBD1 (6 bases). The CDR3 contains 18 residues. Germline CDR1 reads SGHVS; CDR2 reads FQNEAQ. The ends were cut back, 5 bases at V and 2 bases at J, with 23 bases in the middle. CDR3 sequence (DNA): TGTGCCAGCAGCCTTAGGGAAACAGGGTTACGGGACACAGATACGCAGTATTTT. Translating it yields CASSLRETGLRDTDTQYF.

This rearrangement joins TRBV18 to TRBJ1-5; tentative D call: TRBD1 (5 bases). Trimming pared 3 bases from V and 3 bases from J, leaving 9 bases between. The CDR3 is 14 residues long. CDR1 and CDR2 (germline): KGHSH, LQKENI. The CDR3 DNA reads as TGTGCCAGCTCACCGATGGACACCAATCAGCCCCAGCATTTT. Protein sequence: CASSPMDTNQPQHF.

This chain connects TRBV5-6 to TRBJ2-1; D remains unclear. The CDR3 has 11 residues. Germline assignment: CDR1 SGHDT and CDR2 YYEEEE. Trimming removed 2 bases at V and 7 bases at J, with 4 bases between. Here the CDR3 reads CASSFQNEQFF. CDR3 in DNA: TGTGCCAGCAGCTTCCAGAATGAGCAGTTCTTC.

The V gene is TRBV7-9, the J gene TRBJ1-1; 7 positions agree with TRBD1. This CDR3 comprises 16 residues. Germline values: CDR1 SEHNR, CDR2 FQNEAQ (reference sequence). Trimming removed 4 bases from V and 1 base from J; junction bases left unmatched: 9. CDR3 coding DNA: TGTGCCAGCAGCTCCATCACAGGGGACCCGAACACTGAAGCTTTCTTT. This sequence encodes CASSSITGDPNTEAFF.

The V call is TRBV25-1, the J call TRBJ2-1; 7 nucleotides match TRBD1. Trimming at V came to 3 bases and at J to 5 bases, leaving 4 bases not matched to a gene. Looked up from germline, CDR1 is MGHDK and CDR2 is SYGVNS. This CDR3 has 14 residues. CDR3 region: CASSEYRGHNEQFF. Written as DNA, the CDR3 is TGTGCCAGCAGTGAGTACAGGGGCCACAATGAGCAGTTCTTC.

This rearrangement joins TRBV5-1 to TRBJ2-5; tentatively, D is TRBD1 (7 bases). CDR1 is SGHRS and CDR2 is YFSETQ in the germline V gene. Trimming left V 7 bases short and J 3 bases short, with 16 bases between. The CDR3 spans 14 residues. CDR3 sequence reads: CASGTGEAKETQYF. CDR3 bases: TGCGCCAGCGGAACAGGGGAGGCCAAAGAGACCCAGTACTTC.

CDR3 sequence reads: CASSLEVGSGSGWPQYF. CDR3 coding DNA: TGTGCCAGCAGCTTGGAGGTTGGTAGCGGGAGCGGCTGGCCGCAGTATTTT. The J gene is TRBJ2-3, the V gene TRBV5-4; 9 nucleotides line up with TRBD2. The trim removed 0 bases at V and 10 bases at J, leaving 15 bases unmatched. The CDR3 has 17 amino acids. CDR1 and CDR2 (germline): SGHNT, YYREEE (reference sequence).

The CDR3, as DNA: TGTGCCTGGGCCAGGGGAAGCAATCAGCCCCAGCATTTT. This translates into CAWARGSNQPQHF. The chain is built from TRBV30 and TRBJ1-5, with D possibly being TRBD1 (6 bases). The CDR3 sequence is 13 residues long. Germline CDR1 and CDR2: GTSNPN and SVGIG (reference sequence). V gave up 5 bases and J gave up 1 base, with 9 bases separating them.

The V gene is TRBV27, the J gene TRBJ1-1; a weak D match, TRBD1 (5 bases). V was clipped by 6 bases and J by 5 bases, with 16 bases between them. Germline V CDR1 and CDR2: MNHEY, SMNVEV (reference sequence). The CDR3 has 14 residues. DNA of the CDR3: TGTGCCAGCAGGCACAGAACCGGGGGTACTGAAGCTTTCTTT. This sequence encodes CASRHRTGGTEAFF.

The genes are TRBV21-1 and TRBJ2-1; TRBD1 is the table's D call, not checked against the DNA. TRBV21-1 is assigned pseudogene status. The CDR3 runs to 15 residues. As DNA, the CDR3 is TGTGCCAGCCTAGGATTAGGGGGCTCCTACAATGAGCAGTTCTTC. Translating it yields CASLGLGGSYNEQFF.